Below, 2 T cell receptor beta chains from the same sample are listed, as sequenced in a study of T cells in Graves' hyperthyroidism and ophthalmopathy (dated by TCRdb to between 2018 and 2021). Library method: multiplex PCR. TCRdb records Illumina HiSeq 2000 as the sequencer. The TCR beta CDR3 regions were amplified from RNA transcripts. The TCR CDR3 was subjected to a first round of RT-PCR using the HTBI primer set and the Qiagen OneStep RT-PCR kit. Starting from the raw public reads, TCRdb applied fastp trimming at Q25, assembled clones with MiXCR and retained in-frame beta chains. Each entry is one CDR3 protein sequence, shown with its most common DNA and genes. This sample holds roughly 800,000 distinct CDR3 sequences; about 38% were observed only once. 7.5% to 9.5% of the sample is in the top ten clones. Source material: blood. These receptors originate from a man younger than 30 with Graves' hyperthyroidism.

The chain combines TRBV29-1 with TRBJ1-5; the D gene is possibly TRBD1 (5 bases). This CDR3 is 14 amino acids long. V dropped 6 bases and J dropped 0 bases, with 12 bases sitting between them. Germline CDR1 and CDR2: SQVTM and ANQGSEA. CDR3 sequence (DNA): TGCAGCGTCGGGACTCACTATAGCAATCAGCCCCAGCATTTT. Translation gives CSVGTHYSNQPQHF.

Concerning this clonotype: A read error may explain this, as a much larger clone is one base away. This rearrangement joins TRBV29-1 to TRBJ2-2; a possible D gene is TRBD1 (5 bases). The CDR3 consists of 13 residues. Per germline, CDR1 SQVTM and CDR2 ANQGSEA. V lost 4 bases and J lost 6, with 12 bases in between. CDR3 loop: CSVVTGDAGELFF. For the CDR3, the DNA is TGCAGCGTTGTAACAGGAGACGCCGGGGAGCTGTTTTTT.